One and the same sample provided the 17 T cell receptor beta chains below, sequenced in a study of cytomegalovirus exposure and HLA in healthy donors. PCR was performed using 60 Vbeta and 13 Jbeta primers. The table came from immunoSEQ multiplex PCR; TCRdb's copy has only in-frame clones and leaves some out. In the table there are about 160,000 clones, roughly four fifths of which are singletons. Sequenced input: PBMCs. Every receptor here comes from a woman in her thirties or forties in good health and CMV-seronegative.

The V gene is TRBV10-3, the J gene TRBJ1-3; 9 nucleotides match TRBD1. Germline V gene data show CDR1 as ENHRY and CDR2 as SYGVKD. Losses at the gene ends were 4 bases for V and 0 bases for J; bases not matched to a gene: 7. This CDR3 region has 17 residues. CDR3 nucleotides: TGTGCCATCAGTGGCAGGGACAGGGTATCCTCTGGAAACACCATATATTTT. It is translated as CAISGRDRVSSGNTIYF.

The CDR3 DNA sequence: TGTGCCAGCAGCGTAGGGGAGGGCTATGGCTACACCTTC. Its protein is CASSVGEGYGYTF. The chain combines TRBV9 with TRBJ1-2, with no clear D. CDR3 length: 13 amino acids. Germline assignment: CDR1 SGDLS and CDR2 YYNGEE. V was clipped by 0 bases and J by 4 bases, with 7 bases between them. The complete variable domain, with remaining parts taken from reference TRBV9 and TRBJ1-2, reads DSGVTQTPKHLITATGQRVTLRCSPRSGDLSVYWYQQSLDQGLQFLIQYYNGEERAKGNILERFSAQQFPDLHSELNLSSLELGDSALYFCASSVGEGYGYTFGSGTRLTVV.

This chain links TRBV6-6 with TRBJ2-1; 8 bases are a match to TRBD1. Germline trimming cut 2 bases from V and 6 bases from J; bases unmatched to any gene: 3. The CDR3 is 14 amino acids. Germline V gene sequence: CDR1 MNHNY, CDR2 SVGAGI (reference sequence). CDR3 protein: CASSYGTGLNEQFF. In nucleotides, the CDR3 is TGTGCCAGCAGTTACGGGACAGGACTCAATGAGCAGTTCTTC.

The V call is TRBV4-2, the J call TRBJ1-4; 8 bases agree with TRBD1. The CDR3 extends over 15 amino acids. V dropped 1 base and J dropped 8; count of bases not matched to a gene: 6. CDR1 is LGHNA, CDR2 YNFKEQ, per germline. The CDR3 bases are TGTGCCAGCAGCCAAGCCCCAGGGGGCCGGGAAAAACTGTTTTTT. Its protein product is CASSQAPGGREKLFF.

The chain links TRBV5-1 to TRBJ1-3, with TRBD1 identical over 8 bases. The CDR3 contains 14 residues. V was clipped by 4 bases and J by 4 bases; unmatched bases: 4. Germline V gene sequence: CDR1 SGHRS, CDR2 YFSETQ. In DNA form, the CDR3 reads TGCGCCAGCAGCCCAGGGGGCGACGGAAACACCATATATTTT. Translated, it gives CASSPGGDGNTIYF. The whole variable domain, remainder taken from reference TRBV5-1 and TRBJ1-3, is KAGVTQTPRYLIKTRGQQVTLSCSPISGHRSVSWYQQTPGQGLQFLFEYFSETQRNKGNFPGRFSGRQFSNSRSEMNVSTLELGDSALYLCASSPGGDGNTIYFGEGSWLTVV.

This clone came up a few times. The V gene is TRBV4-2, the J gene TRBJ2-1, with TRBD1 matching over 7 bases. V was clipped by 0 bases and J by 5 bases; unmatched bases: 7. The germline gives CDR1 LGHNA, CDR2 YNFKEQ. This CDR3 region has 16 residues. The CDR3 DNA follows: TGTGCCAGCAGCCAAGATCCTGGACAGGTCAACAATGAGCAGTTCTTC. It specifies CASSQDPGQVNNEQFF.

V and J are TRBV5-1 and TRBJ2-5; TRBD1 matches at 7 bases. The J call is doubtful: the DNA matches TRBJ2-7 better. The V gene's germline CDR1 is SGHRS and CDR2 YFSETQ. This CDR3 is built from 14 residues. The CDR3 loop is CASSQGTVNYEQYF. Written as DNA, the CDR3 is TGCGCCAGCAGCCAAGGGACAGTTAATTACGAGCAGTACTTC.

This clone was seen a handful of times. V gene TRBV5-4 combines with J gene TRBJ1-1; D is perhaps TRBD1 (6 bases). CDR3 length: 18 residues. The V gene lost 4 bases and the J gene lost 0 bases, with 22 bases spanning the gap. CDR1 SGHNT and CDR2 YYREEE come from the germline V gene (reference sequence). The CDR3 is CASSPIQTGWRMNTEAFF. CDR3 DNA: TGTGCCAGCAGCCCCATCCAGACAGGCTGGAGAATGAACACTGAAGCTTTCTTT. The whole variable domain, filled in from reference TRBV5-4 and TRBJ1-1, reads ETGVTQSPTHLIKTRGQQVTLRCSSQSGHNTVSWYQQALGQGPQFIFQYYREEENGRGNFPPRFSGLQFPNYSSELNVNALELDDSALYLCASSPIQTGWRMNTEAFFGQGTRLTVV.

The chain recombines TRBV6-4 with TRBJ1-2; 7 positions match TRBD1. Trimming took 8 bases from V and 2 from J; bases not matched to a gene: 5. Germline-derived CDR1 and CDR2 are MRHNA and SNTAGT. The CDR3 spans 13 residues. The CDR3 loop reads CASRDSSNYGYTF. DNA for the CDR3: TGTGCCAGCCGGGACAGCTCCAACTATGGCTACACCTTC.

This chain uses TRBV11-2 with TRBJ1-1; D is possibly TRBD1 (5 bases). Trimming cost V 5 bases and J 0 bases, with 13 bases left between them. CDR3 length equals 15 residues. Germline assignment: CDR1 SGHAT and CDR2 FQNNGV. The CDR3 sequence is CASSKQTALNTEAFF. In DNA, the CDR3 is TGTGCCAGCAGCAAGCAGACAGCTTTGAACACTGAAGCTTTCTTT.

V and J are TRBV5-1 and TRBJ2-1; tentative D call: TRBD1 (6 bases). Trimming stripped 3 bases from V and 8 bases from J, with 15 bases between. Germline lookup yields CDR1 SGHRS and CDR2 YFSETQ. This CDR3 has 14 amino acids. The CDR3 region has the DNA TGCGCCAGCAGCTCGGACCTTCAGGGGCATGAGCAGTTCTTC. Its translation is CASSSDLQGHEQFF. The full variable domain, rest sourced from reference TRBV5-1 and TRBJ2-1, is KAGVTQTPRYLIKTRGQQVTLSCSPISGHRSVSWYQQTPGQGLQFLFEYFSETQRNKGNFPGRFSGRQFSNSRSEMNVSTLELGDSALYLCASSSDLQGHEQFFGPGTRLTVL.

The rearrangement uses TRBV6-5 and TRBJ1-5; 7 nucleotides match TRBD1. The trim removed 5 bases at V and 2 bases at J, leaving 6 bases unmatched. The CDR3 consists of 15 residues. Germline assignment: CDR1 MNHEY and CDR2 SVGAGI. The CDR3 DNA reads TGTGCCAGCAGTACCGACAGGGCAGGCAATCAGCCCCAGCATTTT. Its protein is CASSTDRAGNQPQHF.

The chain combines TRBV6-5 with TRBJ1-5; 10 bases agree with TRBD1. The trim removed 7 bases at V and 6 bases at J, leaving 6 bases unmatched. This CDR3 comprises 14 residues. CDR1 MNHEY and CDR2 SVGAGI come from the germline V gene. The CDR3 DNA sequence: TGTGCCAGCACCGAAAGGGACAGGGGTCAGCCCCAGCATTTT. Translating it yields CASTERDRGQPQHF.

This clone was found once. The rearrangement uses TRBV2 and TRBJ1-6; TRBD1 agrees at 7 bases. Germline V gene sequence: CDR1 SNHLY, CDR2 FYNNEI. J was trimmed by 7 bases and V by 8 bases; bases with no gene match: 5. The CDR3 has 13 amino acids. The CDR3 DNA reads TGTGCCAGCGAGGGACAGCAAAATTCACCCCTCCACTTT. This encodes CASEGQQNSPLHF.

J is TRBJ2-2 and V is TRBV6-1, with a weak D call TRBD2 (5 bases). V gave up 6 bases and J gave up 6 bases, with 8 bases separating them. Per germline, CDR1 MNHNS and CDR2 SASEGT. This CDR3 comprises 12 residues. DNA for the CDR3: TGTGCCAGCAGAGGGAGCGCCGGGGAGCTGTTTTTT. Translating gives CASRGSAGELFF.

This CDR3 is CASSLIRAGASGYTF. CDR3 coding DNA: TGTGCCAGCAGCTTAATCCGTGCAGGGGCCAGTGGCTACACCTTC. The chain has TRBV11-1 and TRBJ1-2, with D tentatively TRBD1 (6 bases). This CDR3 is 15 amino acids long. The germline gives CDR1 SGHAT, CDR2 FQDESV (reference sequence). With 2 bases removed from V and 7 bases from J, the gap between germline ends came to 17 bases.

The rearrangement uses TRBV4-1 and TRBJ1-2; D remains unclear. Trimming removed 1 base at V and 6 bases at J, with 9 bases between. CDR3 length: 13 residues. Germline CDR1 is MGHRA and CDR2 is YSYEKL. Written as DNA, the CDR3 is TGCGCCAGCAGCCAAGTTAATTCGGATGGCTACACCTTC. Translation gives CASSQVNSDGYTF.